The entry that follows covers one T cell receptor (beta chain) sequence. Its target is unknown. The sample is drawn from a study of T cell responses to AZD1222 COVID-19 vaccine. Germline V gene sequence: CDR1 SGHRS, CDR2 YFSETQ. Trimming removed 2 bases from V and 6 bases from J, with 8 bases in between. CDR3 length equals 13 residues. Study-level results: Two AZD1222 administrations were followed by greater Spike-specific TCR breadth and depth. Seropositive AZD1222 recipients at baseline numbered only five or six. Donor demographics were predominantly white British with a female majority; clonal diversity may be underestimated.

The repertoire was sequenced with immunoSEQ multiplex PCR; TCRdb's copy has only in-frame clones and lacks some. Here the sample spans about 150,000 clones, roughly nine tenths being singletons. The specimen was peripheral blood, collected 28 days after the second AZD1222 dose. The rearrangement uses TRBV5-1 and TRBJ1-4, with no clear D. This receptor was identified in an adult who received the AZD1222 COVID-19 vaccine. The CDR3 sequence: CASSFTTDEKLFF. The CDR3 nucleotides are TGCGCCAGCAGCTTCACAACGGATGAAAAACTGTTTTTT.